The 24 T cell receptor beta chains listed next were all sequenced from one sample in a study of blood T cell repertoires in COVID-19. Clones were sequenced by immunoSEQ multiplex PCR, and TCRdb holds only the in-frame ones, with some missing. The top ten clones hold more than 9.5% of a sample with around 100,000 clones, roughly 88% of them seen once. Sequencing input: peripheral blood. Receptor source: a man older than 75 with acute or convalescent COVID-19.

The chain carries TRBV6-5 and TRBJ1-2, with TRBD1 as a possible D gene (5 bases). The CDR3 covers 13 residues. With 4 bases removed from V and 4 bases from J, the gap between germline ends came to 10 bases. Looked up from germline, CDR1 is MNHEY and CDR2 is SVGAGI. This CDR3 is CASSSGGLYGYTF. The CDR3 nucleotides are TGTGCCAGCAGTTCCGGGGGACTCTATGGCTACACCTTC.

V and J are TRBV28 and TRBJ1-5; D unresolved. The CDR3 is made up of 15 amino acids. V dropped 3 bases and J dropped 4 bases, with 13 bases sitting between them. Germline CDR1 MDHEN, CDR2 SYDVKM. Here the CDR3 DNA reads TGTGCCAGCAGTTTGGAGGGCAGAACAAATCAGCCCCAGCATTTT. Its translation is CASSLEGRTNQPQHF.

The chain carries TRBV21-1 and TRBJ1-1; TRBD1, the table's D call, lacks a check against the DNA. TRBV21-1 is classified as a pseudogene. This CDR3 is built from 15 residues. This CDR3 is CASSARGRIDTEAFF. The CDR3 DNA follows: TGTGCCAGCAGCGCCAGGGGGCGGATTGACACTGAAGCTTTCTTT.

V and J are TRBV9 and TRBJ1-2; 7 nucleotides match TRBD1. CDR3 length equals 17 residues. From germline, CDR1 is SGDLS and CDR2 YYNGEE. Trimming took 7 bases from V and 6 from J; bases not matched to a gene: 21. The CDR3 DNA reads TGTGCCAGCCAGATTTTAAACGGACAGGTTTATGGGGATGGCTACACCTTC. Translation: CASQILNGQVYGDGYTF.

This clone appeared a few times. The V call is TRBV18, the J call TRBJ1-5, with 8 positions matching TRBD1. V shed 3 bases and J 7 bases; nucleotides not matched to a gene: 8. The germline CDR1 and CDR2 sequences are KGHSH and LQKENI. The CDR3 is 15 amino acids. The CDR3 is CASSPGQGGLQPQHF. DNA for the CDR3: TGTGCCAGCTCACCCGGACAGGGAGGTCTCCAGCCCCAGCATTTT.

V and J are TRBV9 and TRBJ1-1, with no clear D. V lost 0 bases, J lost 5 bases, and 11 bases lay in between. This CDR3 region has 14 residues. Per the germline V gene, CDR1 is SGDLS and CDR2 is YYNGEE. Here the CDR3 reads CASSVGPEMTEAFF. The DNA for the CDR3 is TGTGCCAGCAGCGTAGGTCCGGAGATGACTGAAGCTTTCTTT.

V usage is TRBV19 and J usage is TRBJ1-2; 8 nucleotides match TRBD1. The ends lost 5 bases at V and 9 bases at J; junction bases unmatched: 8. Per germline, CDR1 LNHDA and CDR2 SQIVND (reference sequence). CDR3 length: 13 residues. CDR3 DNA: TGTGCCAGTAGTGTTGGGACAGGATCCCGCTACACCTTC. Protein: CASSVGTGSRYTF.

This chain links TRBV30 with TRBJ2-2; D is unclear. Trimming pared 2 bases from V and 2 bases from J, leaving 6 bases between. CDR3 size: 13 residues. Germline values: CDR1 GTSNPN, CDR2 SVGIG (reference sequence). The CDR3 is CAWSRFNTGELFF. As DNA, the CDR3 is TGTGCCTGGAGTCGTTTTAACACCGGGGAGCTGTTTTTT.

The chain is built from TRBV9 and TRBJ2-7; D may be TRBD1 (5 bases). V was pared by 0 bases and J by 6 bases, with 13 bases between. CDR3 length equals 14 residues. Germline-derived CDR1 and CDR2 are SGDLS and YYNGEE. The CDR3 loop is CASSVVAGLSEQYF. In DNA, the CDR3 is TGTGCCAGCAGCGTAGTAGCAGGGCTGAGCGAGCAGTACTTC.

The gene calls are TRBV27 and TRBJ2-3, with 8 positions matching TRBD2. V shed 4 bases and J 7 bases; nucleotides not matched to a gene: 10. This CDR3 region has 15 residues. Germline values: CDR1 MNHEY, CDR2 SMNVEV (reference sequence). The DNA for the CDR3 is TGTGCCAGCAGTTCCACGGAACGGGGGGGACATACGCAGTATTTT. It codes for CASSSTERGGHTQYF.

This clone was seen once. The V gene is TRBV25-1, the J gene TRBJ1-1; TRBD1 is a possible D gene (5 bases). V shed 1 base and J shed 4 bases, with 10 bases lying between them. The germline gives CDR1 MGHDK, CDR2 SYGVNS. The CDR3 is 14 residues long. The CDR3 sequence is CASSESGKLTEAFF. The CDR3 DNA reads TGTGCCAGCAGTGAATCAGGGAAGCTCACTGAAGCTTTCTTT.

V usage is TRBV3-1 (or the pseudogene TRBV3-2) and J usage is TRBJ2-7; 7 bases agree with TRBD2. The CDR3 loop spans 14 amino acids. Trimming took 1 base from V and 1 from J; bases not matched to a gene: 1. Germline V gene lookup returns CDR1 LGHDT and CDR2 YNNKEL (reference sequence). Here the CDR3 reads CASSQGRGSYEQYF. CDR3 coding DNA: TGTGCCAGCAGCCAAGGGCGGGGGTCCTACGAGCAGTACTTC.

CDR3: CASSPTTGLYEQYF. The CDR3 DNA follows: TGCGCCAGCAGCCCGACGACGGGTCTCTACGAGCAGTACTTC. This chain uses TRBV5-1 with TRBJ2-7; D gene ambiguous. Trimming pared 4 bases from V and 3 bases from J, leaving 14 bases between. Looked up from germline, CDR1 is SGHRS and CDR2 is YFSETQ. CDR3 size: 14 residues. Full variable domain (outside the CDR3, taken from reference TRBV5-1 and TRBJ2-7): KAGVTQTPRYLIKTRGQQVTLSCSPISGHRSVSWYQQTPGQGLQFLFEYFSETQRNKGNFPGRFSGRQFSNSRSEMNVSTLELGDSALYLCASSPTTGLYEQYFGPGTRLTVT.

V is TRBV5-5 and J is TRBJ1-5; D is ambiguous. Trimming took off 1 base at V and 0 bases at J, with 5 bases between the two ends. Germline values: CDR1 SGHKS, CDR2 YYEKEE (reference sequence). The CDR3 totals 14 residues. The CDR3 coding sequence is TGTGCCAGCAGCTTGACAGATAGCAATCAGCCCCAGCATTTT. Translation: CASSLTDSNQPQHF.

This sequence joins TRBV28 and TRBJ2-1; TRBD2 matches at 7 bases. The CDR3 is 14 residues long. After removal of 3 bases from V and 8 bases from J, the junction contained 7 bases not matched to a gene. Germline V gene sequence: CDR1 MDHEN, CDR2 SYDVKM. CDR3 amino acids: CASSLRTGGHEQFF. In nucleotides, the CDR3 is TGTGCCAGCAGTTTGCGGACGGGAGGCCATGAGCAGTTCTTC. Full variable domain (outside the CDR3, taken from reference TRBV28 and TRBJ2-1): DVKVTQSSRYLVKRTGEKVFLECVQDMDHENMFWYRQDPGLGLRLIYFSYDVKMKEKGDIPEGYSVSREKKERFSLILESASTNQTSMYLCASSLRTGGHEQFFGPGTRLTVL.

CDR3 sequence (DNA): TGTGCCAGCTCCGCGACAGATAGCAATCAGCCCCAGCATTTT. Its translation: CASSATDSNQPQHF. This chain connects TRBV18 to TRBJ1-5; D perhaps matches TRBD1 (5 bases). CDR3 length: 14 amino acids. The germline V gene encodes CDR1 KGHSH and CDR2 LQKENI. Between the trimmed V and J ends, which lost 6 bases and 0 bases, there was a span of 9 bases.

Here the CDR3 DNA reads TGTGCCAGTGGCGGGGATCAGCCCCAGCATTTT. Translated: CASGGDQPQHF. The chain employs TRBV12-3 or TRBV12-4 and TRBJ1-5; D is ambiguous. This CDR3 spans 11 amino acids. Trimming took off 9 bases at V and 5 bases at J, with 8 bases between the two ends.

The CDR3 nucleotides read TGTGCCAGCAGTCGAGACTACAATGAGCAGTTCTTC. Its translation is CASSRDYNEQFF. V gene TRBV6-5 combines with J gene TRBJ2-1; no firm D call. Per germline, CDR1 MNHEY and CDR2 SVGAGI. The CDR3 length is 12 residues. V was pared by 5 bases and J by 3 bases, with 5 bases between.

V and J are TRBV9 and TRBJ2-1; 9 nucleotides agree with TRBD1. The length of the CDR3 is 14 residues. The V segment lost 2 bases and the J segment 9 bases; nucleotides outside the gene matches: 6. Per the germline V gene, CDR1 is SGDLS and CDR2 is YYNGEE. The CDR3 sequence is CASSVWTGEGEQFF. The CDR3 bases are TGTGCCAGCAGCGTCTGGACAGGGGAGGGTGAGCAGTTCTTC.

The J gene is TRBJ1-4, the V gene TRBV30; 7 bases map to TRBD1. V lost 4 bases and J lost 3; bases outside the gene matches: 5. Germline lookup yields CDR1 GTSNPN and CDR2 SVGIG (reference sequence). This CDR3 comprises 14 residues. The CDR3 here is CAWNPDRSNEKLFF. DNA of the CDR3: TGTGCCTGGAACCCGGACAGGTCTAATGAAAAACTGTTTTTT.

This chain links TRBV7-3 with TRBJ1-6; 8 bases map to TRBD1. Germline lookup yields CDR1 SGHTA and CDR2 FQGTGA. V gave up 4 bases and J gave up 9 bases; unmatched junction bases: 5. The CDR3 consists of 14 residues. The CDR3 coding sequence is TGTGCCAGCAGCTCGACAGGGGATCTTTCACCCCTCCACTTT. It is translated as CASSSTGDLSPLHF.

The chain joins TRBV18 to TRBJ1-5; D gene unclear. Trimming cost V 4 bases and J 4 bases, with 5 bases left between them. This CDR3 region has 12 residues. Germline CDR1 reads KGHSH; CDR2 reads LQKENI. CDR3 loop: CASSQRNQPQHF. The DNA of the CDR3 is TGTGCCAGCTCACAGCGGAATCAGCCCCAGCATTTT. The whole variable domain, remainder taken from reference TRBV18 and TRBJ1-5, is NAGVMQNPRHLVRRRGQEARLRCSPMKGHSHVYWYRQLPEEGLKFMVYLQKENIIDESGMPKERFSAEFPKEGPSILRIQQVVRGDSAAYFCASSQRNQPQHFGDGTRLSIL.

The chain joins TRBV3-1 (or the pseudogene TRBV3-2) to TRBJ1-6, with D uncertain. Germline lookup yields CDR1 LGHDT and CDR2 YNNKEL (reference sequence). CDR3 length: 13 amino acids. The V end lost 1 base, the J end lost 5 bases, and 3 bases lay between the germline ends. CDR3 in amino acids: CASSQVDNSPLHF. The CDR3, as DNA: TGTGCCAGCAGCCAAGTAGATAATTCACCCCTCCACTTT.

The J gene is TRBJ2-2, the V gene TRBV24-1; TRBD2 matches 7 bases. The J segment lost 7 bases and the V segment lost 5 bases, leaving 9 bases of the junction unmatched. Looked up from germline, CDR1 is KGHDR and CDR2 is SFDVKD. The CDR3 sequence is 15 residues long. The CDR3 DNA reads TGTGCCACCAGTGGTTCTACTAGCGTCGGCGGGGAGCTGTTTTTT. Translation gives CATSGSTSVGGELFF.